This T cell receptor beta chain was obtained from a study of cytomegalovirus exposure and HLA in healthy donors. Points on this clone: The antigen remains undetermined. Other DNA sequences of this sample code for an identical CDR3.

CDR1 and CDR2 (germline): KGHSH, LQKENI. The CDR3 has 15 amino acids. Unmatched junction bases numbered 3, after V lost 2 bases and J lost 1 base. PCR involved 60 Vbeta and 13 Jbeta primers. Generated by immunoSEQ multiplex PCR, the TCRdb table keeps only in-frame clones and is missing some. The table lists roughly 140,000 clones, just under 85% of them singletons. Study-wide results and limits: Analyzed later, association rates of TCRs varied across HLA loci, with DRB1 most and HLA-C fewest.

The receptor was derived from a man aged 35-49 years in good health and CMV-seropositive. Material for sequencing was PBMCs. The V call is TRBV18, the J call TRBJ1-1; 8 bases map to TRBD1. CDR3 sequence: CASSPGQGGNTEAFF. The CDR3 nucleotides read TGTGCCAGCTCACCAGGACAGGGAGGGAACACTGAAGCTTTCTTT.